Sequencing of this T cell receptor (beta chain) was carried out in a study of cytomegalovirus exposure and HLA in healthy donors. There are a few counts of this clone. CDR3 length: 10 residues. Germline assignment: CDR1 MNHNS and CDR2 SASEGT. Trimming took 6 bases from V and 7 from J, leaving 4 bases between them. Sequenced by immunoSEQ multiplex PCR; TCRdb stores in-frame clones only, minus some. This repertoire shows 100,000 to 120,000 clones, 85% to 90% found once; its top ten account for roughly 1.4%. The V and J genes are TRBV6-1 and TRBJ1-3; D gene uncertain. The TCR originated in a woman in her 30s in good health and CMV-seropositive. The specimen was PBMCs. The CDR3 DNA follows: TGTGCCAGCAGAGAGAACACCATATATTTT. Translated, it gives CASRENTIYF.